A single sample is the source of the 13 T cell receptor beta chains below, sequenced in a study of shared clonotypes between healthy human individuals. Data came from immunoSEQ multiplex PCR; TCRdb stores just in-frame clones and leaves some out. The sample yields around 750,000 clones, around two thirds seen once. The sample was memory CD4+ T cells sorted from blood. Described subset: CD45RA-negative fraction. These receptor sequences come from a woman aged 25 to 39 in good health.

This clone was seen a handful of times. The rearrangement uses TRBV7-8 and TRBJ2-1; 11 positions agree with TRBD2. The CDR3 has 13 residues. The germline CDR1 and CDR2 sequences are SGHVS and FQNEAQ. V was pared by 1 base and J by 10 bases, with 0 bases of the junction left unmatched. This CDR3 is CASSLGTSGEQFF. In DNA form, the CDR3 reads TGTGCCAGCAGCTTAGGGACTAGCGGGGAGCAGTTCTTC.

Here the CDR3 reads CASSLGLTGGATDTQYF. Here the CDR3 DNA reads TGCGCCAGCAGCTTGGGATTGACAGGGGGCGCGACAGATACGCAGTATTTT. The chain joins TRBV5-1 to TRBJ2-3; 10 bases match TRBD1. CDR3 length equals 17 residues. CDR1 and CDR2 from the germline V gene are SGHRS and YFSETQ. V dropped 0 bases and J dropped 3; count of bases not matched to a gene: 7. The full variable domain, its missing parts supplied by reference TRBV5-1 and TRBJ2-3, is KAGVTQTPRYLIKTRGQQVTLSCSPISGHRSVSWYQQTPGQGLQFLFEYFSETQRNKGNFPGRFSGRQFSNSRSEMNVSTLELGDSALYLCASSLGLTGGATDTQYFGPGTRLTVL.

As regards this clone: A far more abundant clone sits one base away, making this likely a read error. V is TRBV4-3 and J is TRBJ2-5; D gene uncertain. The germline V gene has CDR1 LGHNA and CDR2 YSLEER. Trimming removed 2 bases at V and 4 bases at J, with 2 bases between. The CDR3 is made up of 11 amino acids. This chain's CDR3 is CASSQRETQYF. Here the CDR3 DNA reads TGCGCCAGCAGCCAACGAGAGACCCAGTACTTC.

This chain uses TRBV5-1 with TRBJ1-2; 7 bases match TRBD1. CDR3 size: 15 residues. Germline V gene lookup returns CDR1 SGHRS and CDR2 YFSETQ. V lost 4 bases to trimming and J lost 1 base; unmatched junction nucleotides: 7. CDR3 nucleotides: TGCGCCAGCAGCCCCACCCAGGGGGGTAACTATGGCTACACCTTC. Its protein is CASSPTQGGNYGYTF.

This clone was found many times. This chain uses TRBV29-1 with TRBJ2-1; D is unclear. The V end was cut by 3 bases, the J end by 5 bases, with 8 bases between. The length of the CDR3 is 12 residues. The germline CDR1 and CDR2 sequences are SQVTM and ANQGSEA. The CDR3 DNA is TGCAGCGTTGACTCTACCCACAATGAGCAGTTCTTC. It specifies CSVDSTHNEQFF.

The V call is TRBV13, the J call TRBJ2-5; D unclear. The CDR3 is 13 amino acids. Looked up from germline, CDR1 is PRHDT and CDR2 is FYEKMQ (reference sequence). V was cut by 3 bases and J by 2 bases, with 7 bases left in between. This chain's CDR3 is CASSFGHQETQYF. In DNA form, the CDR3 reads TGTGCCAGCAGCTTCGGGCATCAAGAGACCCAGTACTTC.

The CDR3 DNA reads TGCGCCAGCCGTCCTCAGGACGCTAGCGGCAATGAGCAGTTCTTC. It encodes CASRPQDASGNEQFF. V and J are TRBV5-1 and TRBJ2-1, with 7 bases matching TRBD2. J lost 6 bases, V lost 7 bases, and 13 bases had no gene match. The CDR3 is 15 residues long. CDR1 is SGHRS, CDR2 YFSETQ, per germline.

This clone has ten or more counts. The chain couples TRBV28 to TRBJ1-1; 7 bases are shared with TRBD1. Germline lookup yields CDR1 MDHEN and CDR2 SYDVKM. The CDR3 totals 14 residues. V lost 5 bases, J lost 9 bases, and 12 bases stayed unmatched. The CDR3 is CASSQGGGSSKAFF. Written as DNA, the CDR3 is TGTGCCAGCAGTCAGGGGGGGGGCAGTAGTAAAGCTTTCTTT.

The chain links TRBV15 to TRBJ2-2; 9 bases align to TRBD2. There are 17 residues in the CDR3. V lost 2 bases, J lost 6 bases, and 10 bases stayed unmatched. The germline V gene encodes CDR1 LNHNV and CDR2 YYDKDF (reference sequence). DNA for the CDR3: TGTGCCACCAGCAGAAGAGGACGAGCGGGAGGTTCCGGGGAGCTGTTTTTT. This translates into CATSRRGRAGGSGELFF.

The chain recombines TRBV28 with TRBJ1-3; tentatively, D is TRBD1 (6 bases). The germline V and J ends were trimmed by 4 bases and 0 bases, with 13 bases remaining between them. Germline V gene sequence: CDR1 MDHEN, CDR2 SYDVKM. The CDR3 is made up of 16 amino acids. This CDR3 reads CASSSRGGRSGNTIYF. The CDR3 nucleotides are TGTGCCAGCAGTTCGCGGGGGGGCCGCTCTGGAAACACCATATATTTT.

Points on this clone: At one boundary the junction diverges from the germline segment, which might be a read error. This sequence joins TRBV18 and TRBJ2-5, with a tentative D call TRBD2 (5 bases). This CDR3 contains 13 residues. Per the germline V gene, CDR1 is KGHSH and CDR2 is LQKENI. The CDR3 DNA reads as TGTGCCAGCACACCACCGGGGAGAGAGGCCCAGTACTTC. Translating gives CASTPPGREAQYF.

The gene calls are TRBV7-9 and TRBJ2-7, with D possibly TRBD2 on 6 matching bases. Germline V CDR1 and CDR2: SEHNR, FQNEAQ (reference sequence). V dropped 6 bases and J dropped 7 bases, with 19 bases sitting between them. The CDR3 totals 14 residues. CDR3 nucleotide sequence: TGTGCCAGCAGTTCCACAGGAGGGCTGGTGGAGCAGTACTTC. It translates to CASSSTGGLVEQYF.

CDR3 region: CASSRRTGNTEAFF. CDR3 sequence (DNA): TGTGCCAGCAGCCGACGGACGGGGAACACTGAAGCTTTCTTT. The chain has TRBV5-8 and TRBJ1-1; D is unclear. Germline V gives CDR1 SGHTS, CDR2 YDEGEE. This CDR3 is built from 14 residues. Trimming stripped 4 bases from V and 1 base from J, with 11 bases between.